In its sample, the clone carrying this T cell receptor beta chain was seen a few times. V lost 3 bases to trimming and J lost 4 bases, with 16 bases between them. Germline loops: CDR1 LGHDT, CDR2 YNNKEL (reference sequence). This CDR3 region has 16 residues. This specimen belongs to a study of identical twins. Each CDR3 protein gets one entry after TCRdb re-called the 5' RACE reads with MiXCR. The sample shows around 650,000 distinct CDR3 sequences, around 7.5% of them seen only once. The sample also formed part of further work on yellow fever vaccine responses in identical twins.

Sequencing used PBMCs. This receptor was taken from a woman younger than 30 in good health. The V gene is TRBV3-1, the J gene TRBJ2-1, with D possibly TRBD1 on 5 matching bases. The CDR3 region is CASSQGPERSYNEQFF. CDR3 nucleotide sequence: TGTGCCAGCAGCCAGGGGCCGGAGAGAAGTTACAATGAGCAGTTCTTC.